This T cell receptor beta chain was recorded in a study of T cells in Graves' hyperthyroidism and ophthalmopathy. Among ophthalmopathy patients, the Clinical Activity Score reached at least 3, the NOSPECS grade reached at least 4, and duration remained under 3 months. Used for diagnoses were clinical symptoms, serum thyroxine and TRAb, thyroid ultrasound and orbital computed tomography. Isolation of PBMCs was performed on approximately 10 ml fresh peripheral blood. The V and J ends lost 1 base and 6 bases respectively, with 9 bases between them. The CDR3 contains 12 residues. The V gene's germline CDR1 is DFQATT and CDR2 SNEGSKA (reference sequence). Amplification targeted TCR beta CDR3 regions from RNA transcripts. When the TCR CDR3 underwent first-round RT-PCR, the HTBI primer set was used. TCRdb reprocessed the multiplex PCR reads via MiXCR and lists one record per CDR3 protein. The table shows 450,000 to 600,000 distinct CDR3 sequences, with about 20% occurring only once.

Study-level points and caveats: Ophthalmopathy was distinguished from stable hyperthyroidism by 13 V-J signatures.

This clonotype was counted between two and nine times. The antigen is not known. The chain recombines TRBV20-1 with TRBJ1-1; D unresolved. The sample consisted of blood. The receptor's source is a man between 40 and 49 years old with Graves' ophthalmopathy. This CDR3 is CSARVGVAEAFF. In DNA, the CDR3 is TGCAGTGCTAGAGTCGGGGTGGCTGAAGCTTTCTTT.